This TCR beta chain comes out of a study of Graves' ophthalmopathy and Graves' hyperthyroidism. Overall study context: Before any treatment, peripheral blood was taken at the initial diagnosis.

The germline V gene encodes CDR1 MNHEY and CDR2 SMNVEV (reference sequence). The CDR3 has 15 amino acids. The germline V and J ends were trimmed by 5 bases and 11 bases, with 22 bases remaining between them. A duration under 3 months, NOSPECS ≥4, CAS ≥3 and moderate-to-severe activity characterized the donors with ophthalmopathy. This clonotype was seen a single time. As the CDR3 is not closed by the conserved phenylalanine or tryptophan, this likely results from a read error. CDR3 regions of TCR beta were amplified from RNA transcripts. The workflow started with a first-round RT-PCR run with HTBI primers and then moved on to a second-round multiplex PCR. Each CDR3 protein gets one entry after TCRdb re-called the multiplex PCR reads with MiXCR. Found here are some 400,000 distinct CDR3 sequences, about 18% of them singletons; the top ten hold 1.6%.

This clonotype originated in a woman between 18 and 30 years old with Graves' ophthalmopathy. The chain couples TRBV27 to TRBJ1-5, with D possibly matching TRBD1 (6 bases). Sequencing was done on a sample of peripheral blood. The DNA for the CDR3 is TGTGCCAGCAGTCCCGCAGGGGCGAGCAGTCAAGCCCAGCATTCT. Protein product: CASSPAGASSQAQHS.